A selection of T cell receptor beta chains follows, all from one sample in a study of T-cell reconstitution after alpha-beta-depleted transplantation in children. TCRdb independently ran MiXCR on the PCR reads; one entry per CDR3 protein. The top ten clones hold 0.79% of a sample with 600,000 to 800,000 distinct CDR3 sequences, about 12% of them seen once. The sample consisted of PBMCs, taken before TCRalphabeta/CD19-depleted stem cell transplant. These TCRs come from a girl aged 2 to 10 with congenital amegakaryocytic thrombocytopenia, due to receive a stem cell transplant. CDR3s include the opening cysteine and the closing phenylalanine or tryptophan. D genes are given only for firm matches. Clone size is stated in some rows and not others, as once, few, many or a class when expanded.

j_gene: TRBJ1-3; d_gene: NA; abundance: many; len: 13; v_gene: TRBV12-3/TRBV12-4; CDR3aa: CASSFGGGNTIYF; CDR3nt: TGTGCCAGCAGTTTTGGCGGGGGTAACACCATATATTTT
j_gene: TRBJ2-7; d_gene: NA; abundance: NA; len: 14; v_gene: TRBV5-1; CDR3aa: CASSYGRRSYEQYF; CDR3nt: TGCGCCAGCAGCTATGGACGGCGCTCCTACGAGCAGTACTTC
j_gene: TRBJ2-7; d_gene: NA; abundance: many; len: 16; v_gene: TRBV12-3/TRBV12-4; CDR3aa: CASRAPKGGATYEQYF; CDR3nt: TGTGCCAGCAGGGCCCCCAAGGGGGGAGCCACCTACGAGCAGTACTTC
j_gene: TRBJ1-5; d_gene: NA; abundance: many; len: 12; v_gene: TRBV12-3/TRBV12-4; CDR3aa: CASSLTNQPQHF; CDR3nt: TGTGCCAGCAGTTTAACAAATCAGCCCCAGCATTTT
j_gene: TRBJ2-1; d_gene: TRBD2; abundance: many; len: 18; v_gene: TRBV5-5; CDR3aa: CASSLPSSAGGTGNEQFF; CDR3nt: TGTGCCAGCAGCTTACCATCTAGTGCGGGAGGAACTGGAAATGAGCAGTTCTTC
j_gene: TRBJ2-5; d_gene: TRBD2; abundance: once; len: 13; v_gene: TRBV29-1; CDR3aa: CSGSTSGGETQYF; CDR3nt: TGCAGCGGGTCCACTAGCGGAGGAGAGACCCAGTACTTC
j_gene: TRBJ1-1; d_gene: NA; abundance: NA; len: 16; v_gene: TRBV7-9; CDR3aa: CASSPLEGSEDTEAFF; CDR3nt: TGTGCCAGCAGCCCACTTGAGGGGAGTGAGGACACTGAAGCTTTCTTT
j_gene: TRBJ2-3; d_gene: TRBD2; abundance: NA; len: 17; v_gene: TRBV18; CDR3aa: CASSPRTSGRKTDTQYF; CDR3nt: TGTGCCAGCTCACCAAGGACTAGCGGGAGGAAGACAGATACGCAGTATTTT
j_gene: TRBJ2-7; d_gene: TRBD1; abundance: NA; len: 15; v_gene: TRBV7-2; CDR3aa: CASSLVPGQAYEQYF; CDR3nt: TGTGCCAGCAGCTTAGTGCCGGGACAGGCCTACGAGCAGTACTTC
j_gene: TRBJ2-3; d_gene: NA; abundance: many; len: 12; v_gene: TRBV5-1; CDR3aa: CASSLGLDTQYF; CDR3nt: TGCGCCAGCAGCTTAGGTCTGGATACGCAGTATTTT
j_gene: TRBJ2-4; d_gene: NA; abundance: NA; len: 14; v_gene: TRBV4-2; CDR3aa: CASSQERTASIQYF; CDR3nt: TGTGCCAGCAGCCAAGAAAGAACGGCAAGCATTCAGTACTTC
j_gene: TRBJ2-3; d_gene: NA; abundance: NA; len: 15; v_gene: TRBV5-1; CDR3aa: CASSKGGREADTQYF; CDR3nt: TGCGCCAGCAGCAAAGGGGGAAGGGAGGCAGATACGCAGTATTTT
j_gene: TRBJ2-1; d_gene: TRBD1; abundance: many; len: 17; v_gene: TRBV10-3; CDR3aa: CAISAGQGPTPYNEQFF; CDR3nt: TGTGCCATCAGTGCGGGACAGGGCCCCACCCCCTACAATGAGCAGTTCTTC
j_gene: TRBJ2-3; d_gene: TRBD2; abundance: NA; len: 15; v_gene: TRBV12-3/TRBV12-4; CDR3aa: CASSQTSGSPDTQYF; CDR3nt: TGTGCCAGCAGCCAAACTAGCGGGAGCCCAGATACGCAGTATTTT
j_gene: TRBJ1-1; d_gene: NA; abundance: NA; len: 13; v_gene: TRBV7-9; CDR3aa: CASSARWANEAFF; CDR3nt: TGTGCCAGCAGCGCCCGATGGGCGAACGAAGCTTTCTTT
j_gene: TRBJ2-2; d_gene: TRBD1; abundance: many; len: 15; v_gene: TRBV7-9; CDR3aa: CASSRTGVSTGELFF; CDR3nt: TGTGCCAGCAGCAGAACAGGGGTGTCCACCGGGGAGCTGTTTTTT
j_gene: TRBJ2-3; d_gene: TRBD2; abundance: NA; len: 16; v_gene: TRBV15; CDR3aa: CATSSRLAGSTDTQYF; CDR3nt: TGTGCCACCAGCTCCCGACTAGCGGGGAGCACAGATACGCAGTATTTT
j_gene: TRBJ2-1; d_gene: NA; abundance: many; len: 14; v_gene: TRBV6-5; CDR3aa: CASTYEGGRGEQFF; CDR3nt: TGTGCCAGCACTTATGAGGGGGGGCGCGGTGAGCAGTTCTTC
j_gene: TRBJ2-1; d_gene: TRBD2; abundance: many; len: 16; v_gene: TRBV20-1; CDR3aa: CSACGLAGEAYNEQFF; CDR3nt: TGCAGTGCCTGCGGACTAGCGGGAGAGGCCTACAATGAGCAGTTCTTC
j_gene: TRBJ2-1; d_gene: NA; abundance: NA; len: 13; v_gene: TRBV29-1; CDR3aa: CSVSAGTYNEQFF; CDR3nt: TGCAGCGTTTCGGCGGGGACCTACAATGAGCAGTTCTTC
j_gene: TRBJ2-5; d_gene: TRBD2; abundance: NA; len: 16; v_gene: TRBV20-1; CDR3aa: CSARGGGSKVQETQYF; CDR3nt: TGCAGTGCTAGAGGGGGGGGAAGCAAGGTTCAAGAGACCCAGTACTTC
j_gene: TRBJ2-2; d_gene: TRBD2; abundance: many; len: 18; v_gene: TRBV10-3; CDR3aa: CAISESVSGGPYTGELFF; CDR3nt: TGTGCCATCAGTGAGTCCGTCTCGGGAGGGCCCTACACCGGGGAGCTGTTTTTT
j_gene: TRBJ1-5; d_gene: TRBD1; abundance: many; len: 14; v_gene: TRBV20-1; CDR3aa: CSAGQGQVDQPQHF; CDR3nt: TGCAGTGCTGGCCAGGGACAGGTGGATCAGCCCCAGCATTTT
j_gene: TRBJ2-2; d_gene: NA; abundance: many; len: 14; v_gene: TRBV20-1; CDR3aa: CSAQRGANTGELFF; CDR3nt: TGCAGTGCTCAGAGGGGAGCGAACACCGGGGAGCTGTTTTTT
j_gene: TRBJ2-3; d_gene: TRBD2; abundance: many; len: 14; v_gene: TRBV10-3; CDR3aa: CATGLAGGTDTQYF; CDR3nt: TGTGCCACCGGACTAGCGGGAGGCACAGATACGCAGTATTTT
j_gene: TRBJ1-4; d_gene: NA; abundance: many; len: 14; v_gene: TRBV7-9; CDR3aa: CASSLDQGNEKLFF; CDR3nt: TGTGCCAGCAGCTTAGATCAGGGTAATGAAAAACTGTTTTTT
j_gene: TRBJ2-7; d_gene: TRBD2; abundance: NA; len: 17; v_gene: TRBV13; CDR3aa: CASSPGTSGGTSYEQYF; CDR3nt: TGTGCCAGCAGCCCCGGGACTAGCGGGGGCACCTCCTACGAGCAGTACTTC
j_gene: TRBJ2-7; d_gene: TRBD2; abundance: many; len: 21; v_gene: TRBV15; CDR3aa: CATSRDRNYGTSGRSLDEQYF; CDR3nt: TGTGCCACCAGCAGAGATCGGAACTATGGGACTAGCGGGAGGTCGTTGGACGAGCAGTACTTC
j_gene: TRBJ2-3; d_gene: NA; abundance: NA; len: 16; v_gene: TRBV12-3/TRBV12-4; CDR3aa: CASSLATLGLTDTQYF; CDR3nt: TGTGCCAGCAGTTTAGCGACCCTGGGACTCACAGATACGCAGTATTTT
j_gene: TRBJ2-6; d_gene: NA; abundance: NA; len: 14; v_gene: TRBV6-1; CDR3aa: CASGNSSGANVLTF; CDR3nt: TGTGCCAGCGGGAACAGCTCTGGGGCCAACGTCCTGACTTTC
j_gene: TRBJ2-7; d_gene: TRBD2; abundance: many; len: 14; v_gene: TRBV5-1; CDR3aa: CASRVLAGYYEQYF; CDR3nt: TGCGCCAGCAGAGTGCTAGCGGGATACTACGAGCAGTACTTC
j_gene: TRBJ2-5; d_gene: TRBD2; abundance: NA; len: 14; v_gene: TRBV5-1; CDR3aa: CASSTRAGAETQYF; CDR3nt: TGCGCCAGCAGCACCCGAGCGGGAGCAGAGACCCAGTACTTC
j_gene: TRBJ2-1; d_gene: NA; abundance: many; len: 15; v_gene: TRBV20-1; CDR3aa: CSANLPARSYNEQFF; CDR3nt: TGCAGTGCCAATCTTCCGGCCCGCTCCTACAATGAGCAGTTCTTC
j_gene: TRBJ1-3; d_gene: TRBD1; abundance: NA; len: 21; v_gene: TRBV12-3/TRBV12-4; CDR3aa: CASSLALTLLIPGQGRNTIYF; CDR3nt: TGTGCCAGCAGTTTAGCCCTCACCCTTCTCATTCCGGGACAGGGCCGAAACACCATATATTTT
j_gene: TRBJ2-7; d_gene: TRBD2; abundance: many; len: 14; v_gene: TRBV6-5; CDR3aa: CASSYGGLAHEQYF; CDR3nt: TGTGCCAGCAGTTACGGGGGACTAGCACACGAGCAGTACTTC
j_gene: TRBJ2-7; d_gene: NA; abundance: NA; len: 14; v_gene: TRBV11-2; CDR3aa: CASARRGPTYEQYF; CDR3nt: TGTGCCAGCGCGAGACGGGGACCCACCTACGAGCAGTACTTC
j_gene: TRBJ2-7; d_gene: NA; abundance: few; len: 14; v_gene: TRBV12-3/TRBV12-4; CDR3aa: CASSTGTNVYEQYF; CDR3nt: TGTGCCAGCAGTACCGGGACCAACGTGTACGAGCAGTACTTC
j_gene: TRBJ2-3; d_gene: TRBD1; abundance: many; len: 16; v_gene: TRBV12-3/TRBV12-4; CDR3aa: CASSLAPGGLGDTQYF; CDR3nt: TGTGCCAGCAGTTTAGCTCCAGGGGGCTTAGGAGATACGCAGTATTTT
j_gene: TRBJ2-2; d_gene: TRBD2; abundance: NA; len: 15; v_gene: TRBV7-7; CDR3aa: CASSSWGGDTGELFF; CDR3nt: TGTGCCAGCAGCTCCTGGGGAGGGGACACCGGGGAGCTGTTTTTT
j_gene: TRBJ2-3; d_gene: TRBD2; abundance: few; len: 16; v_gene: TRBV20-1; CDR3aa: CSAPTFREGPGDTQYF; CDR3nt: TGCAGTGCCCCTACTTTCCGGGAGGGCCCGGGAGATACGCAGTATTTT